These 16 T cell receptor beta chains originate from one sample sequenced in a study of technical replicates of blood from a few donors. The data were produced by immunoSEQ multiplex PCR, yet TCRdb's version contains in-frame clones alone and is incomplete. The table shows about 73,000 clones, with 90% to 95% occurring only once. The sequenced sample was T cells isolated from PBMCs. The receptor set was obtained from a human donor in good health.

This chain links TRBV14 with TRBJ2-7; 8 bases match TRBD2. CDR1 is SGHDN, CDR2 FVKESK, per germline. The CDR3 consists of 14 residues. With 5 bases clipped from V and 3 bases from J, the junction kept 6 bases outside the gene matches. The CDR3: CASSAGLALYEQYF. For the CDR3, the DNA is TGTGCCAGCAGCGCCGGACTAGCCCTCTACGAGCAGTACTTC. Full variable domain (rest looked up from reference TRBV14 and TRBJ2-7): EAGVTQFPSHSVIEKGQTVTLRCDPISGHDNLYWYRRVMGKEIKFLLHFVKESKQDESGMPNNRFLAERTGGTYSTLKVQPAELEDSGVYFCASSAGLALYEQYFGPGTRLTVT.

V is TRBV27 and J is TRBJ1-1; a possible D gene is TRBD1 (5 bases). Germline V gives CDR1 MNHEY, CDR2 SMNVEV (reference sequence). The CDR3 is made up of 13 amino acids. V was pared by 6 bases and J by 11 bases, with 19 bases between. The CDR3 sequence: CASRKEDRQSAFF. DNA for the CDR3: TGTGCCAGCAGGAAGGAAGACCGACAGAGCGCTTTCTTT.

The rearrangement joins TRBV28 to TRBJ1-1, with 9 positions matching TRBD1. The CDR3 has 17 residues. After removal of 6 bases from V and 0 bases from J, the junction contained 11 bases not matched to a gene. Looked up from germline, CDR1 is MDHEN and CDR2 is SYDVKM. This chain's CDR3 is CASRTGQGGPVNTEAFF. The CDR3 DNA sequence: TGTGCCAGCAGAACGGGACAGGGAGGTCCGGTGAACACTGAAGCTTTCTTT. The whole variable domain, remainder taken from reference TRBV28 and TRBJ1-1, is DVKVTQSSRYLVKRTGEKVFLECVQDMDHENMFWYRQDPGLGLRLIYFSYDVKMKEKGDIPEGYSVSREKKERFSLILESASTNQTSMYLCASRTGQGGPVNTEAFFGQGTRLTVV.

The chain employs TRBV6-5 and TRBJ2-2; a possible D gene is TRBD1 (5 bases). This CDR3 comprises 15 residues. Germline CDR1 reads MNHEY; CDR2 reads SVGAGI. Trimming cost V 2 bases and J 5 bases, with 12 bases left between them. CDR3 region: CASSYGVGETGELFF. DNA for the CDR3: TGTGCCAGCAGTTACGGTGTAGGGGAAACCGGGGAGCTGTTTTTT.

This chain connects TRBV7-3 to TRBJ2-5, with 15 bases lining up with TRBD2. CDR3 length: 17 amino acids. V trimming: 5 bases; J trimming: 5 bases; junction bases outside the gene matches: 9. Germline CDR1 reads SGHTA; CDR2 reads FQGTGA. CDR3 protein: CASSQGTSGGTGETQYF. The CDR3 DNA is TGTGCCAGCAGCCAGGGGACTAGCGGGGGGACAGGGGAGACCCAGTACTTC.

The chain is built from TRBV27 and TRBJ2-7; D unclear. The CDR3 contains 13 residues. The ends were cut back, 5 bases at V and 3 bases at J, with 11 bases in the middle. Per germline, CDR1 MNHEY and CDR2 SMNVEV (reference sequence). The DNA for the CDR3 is TGTGCCAGCAGTCCCAGCGCCGGCTACGAGCAGTACTTC. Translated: CASSPSAGYEQYF.

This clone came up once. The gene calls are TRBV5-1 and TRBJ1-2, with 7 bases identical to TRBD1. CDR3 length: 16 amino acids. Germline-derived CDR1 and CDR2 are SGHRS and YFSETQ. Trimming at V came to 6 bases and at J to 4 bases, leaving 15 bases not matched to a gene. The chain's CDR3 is CASKETGLGASYGYTF. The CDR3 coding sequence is TGCGCCAGCAAGGAGACAGGGCTGGGGGCCTCCTATGGCTACACCTTC.

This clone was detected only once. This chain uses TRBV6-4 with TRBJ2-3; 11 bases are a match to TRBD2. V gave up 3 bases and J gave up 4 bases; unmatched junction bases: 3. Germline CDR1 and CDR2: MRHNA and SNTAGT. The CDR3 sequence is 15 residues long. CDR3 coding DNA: TGTGCCAGCAGTGATAGCGGGGGGGCCGCAGATACGCAGTATTTT. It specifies CASSDSGGAADTQYF.

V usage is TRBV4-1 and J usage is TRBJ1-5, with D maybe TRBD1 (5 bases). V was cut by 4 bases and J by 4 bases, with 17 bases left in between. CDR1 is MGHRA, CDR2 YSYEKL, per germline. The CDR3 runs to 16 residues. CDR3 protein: CASSLAQGLGNQPQHF. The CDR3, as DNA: TGCGCCAGCAGCCTCGCGCAGGGCCTGGGTAATCAGCCCCAGCATTTT.

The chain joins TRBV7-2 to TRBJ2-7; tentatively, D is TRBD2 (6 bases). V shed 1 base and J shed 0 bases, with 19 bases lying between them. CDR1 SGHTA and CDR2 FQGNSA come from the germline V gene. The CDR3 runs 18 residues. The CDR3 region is CASSLGRLGGRSSYEQYF. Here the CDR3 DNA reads TGTGCCAGCAGCTTAGGACGGTTGGGGGGACGTAGCTCCTACGAGCAGTACTTC.

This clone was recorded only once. CDR3 sequence reads: CASSLAGTGYGYTF. In DNA, the CDR3 is TGTGCCAGCAGCTTAGCGGGGACAGGATATGGCTACACCTTC. This rearrangement joins TRBV7-2 to TRBJ1-2; TRBD1 matches at 8 bases. This CDR3 region has 14 residues. J lost 5 bases, V lost 0 bases, and 2 bases had no gene match. Germline loops: CDR1 SGHTA, CDR2 FQGNSA.

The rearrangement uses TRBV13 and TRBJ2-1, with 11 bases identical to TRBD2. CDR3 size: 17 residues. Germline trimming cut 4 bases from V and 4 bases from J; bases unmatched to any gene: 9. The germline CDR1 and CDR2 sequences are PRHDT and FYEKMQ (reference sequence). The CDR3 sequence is CASSYSLAGGPYNEQFF. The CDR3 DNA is TGTGCCAGCAGCTATTCTTTAGCGGGAGGGCCTTACAATGAGCAGTTCTTC.

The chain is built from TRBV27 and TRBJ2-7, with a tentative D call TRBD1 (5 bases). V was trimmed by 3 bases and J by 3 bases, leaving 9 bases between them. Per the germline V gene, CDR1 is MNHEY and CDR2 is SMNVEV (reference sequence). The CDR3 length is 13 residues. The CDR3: CASSLKQVYEQYF. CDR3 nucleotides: TGTGCCAGCAGTTTGAAACAGGTCTACGAGCAGTACTTC.

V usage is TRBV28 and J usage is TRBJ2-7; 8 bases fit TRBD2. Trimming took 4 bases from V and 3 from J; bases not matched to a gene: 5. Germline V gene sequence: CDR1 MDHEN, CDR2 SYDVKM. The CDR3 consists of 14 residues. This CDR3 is CASSSPAGDYEQYF. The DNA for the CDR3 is TGTGCCAGCAGTTCTCCAGCGGGAGACTACGAGCAGTACTTC.

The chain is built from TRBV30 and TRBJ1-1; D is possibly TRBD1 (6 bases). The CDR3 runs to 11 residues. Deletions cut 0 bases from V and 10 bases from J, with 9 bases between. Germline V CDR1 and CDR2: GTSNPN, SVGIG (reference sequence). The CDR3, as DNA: TGTGCCTGGAGTGTACTGGGGGCAGCTTTCTTT. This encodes CAWSVLGAAFF.

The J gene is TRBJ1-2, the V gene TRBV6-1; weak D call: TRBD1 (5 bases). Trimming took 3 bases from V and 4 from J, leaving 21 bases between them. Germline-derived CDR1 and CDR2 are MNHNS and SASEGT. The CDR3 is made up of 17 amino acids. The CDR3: CASSEGGTGTASYGYTF. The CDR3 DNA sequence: TGTGCCAGCAGTGAGGGGGGGACCGGGACTGCATCCTATGGCTACACCTTC.